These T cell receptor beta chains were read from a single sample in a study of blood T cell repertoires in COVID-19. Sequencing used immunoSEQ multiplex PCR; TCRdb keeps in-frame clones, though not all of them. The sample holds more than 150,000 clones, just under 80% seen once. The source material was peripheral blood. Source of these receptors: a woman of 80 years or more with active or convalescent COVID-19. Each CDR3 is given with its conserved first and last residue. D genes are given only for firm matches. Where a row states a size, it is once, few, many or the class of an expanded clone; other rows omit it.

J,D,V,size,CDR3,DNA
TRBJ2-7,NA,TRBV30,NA,CAWSVGYEQYF,TGTGCCTGGAGTGTCGGGTACGAGCAGTACTTC
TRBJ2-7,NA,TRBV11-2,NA,CASRSNGEQYF,TGTGCCAGCAGGTCTAACGGCGAGCAGTACTTC
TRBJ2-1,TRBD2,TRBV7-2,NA,CASSPRGGGPGTYNEQFF,TGTGCCAGCAGCCCTAGAGGCGGGGGACCCGGGACCTACAATGAGCAGTTCTTC
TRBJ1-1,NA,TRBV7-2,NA,CASSLPGQARAFF,TGTGCCAGCAGCTTGCCGGGACAAGCCCGGGCTTTCTTT
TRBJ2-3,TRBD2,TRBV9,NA,CASSPRGGGDTQYF,TGTGCCAGCAGCCCACGGGGCGGGGGAGATACGCAGTATTTT
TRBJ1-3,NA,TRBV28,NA,CASSLFDTTGNTIYF,TGTGCCAGCAGTTTATTTGACACAACTGGAAACACCATATATTTT
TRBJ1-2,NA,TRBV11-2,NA,CASSPSVVEGYTF,TGTGCCAGCAGCCCCTCCGTCGTAGAAGGCTACACCTTC
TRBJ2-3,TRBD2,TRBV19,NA,CASSIARTSGGTDTQYF,TGTGCCAGTAGTATAGCCCGGACTAGCGGGGGCACAGATACGCAGTATTTT
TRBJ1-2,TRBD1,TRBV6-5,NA,CASSNRQGNYGYTF,TGTGCCAGCAGCAACAGACAGGGTAACTATGGCTACACCTTC
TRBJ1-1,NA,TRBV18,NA,CASSTSMAGDTEAFF,TGTGCCAGCTCAACCAGTATGGCAGGTGACACTGAAGCTTTCTTT
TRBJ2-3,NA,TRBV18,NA,CATHDRRGNTDTQYF,TGTGCCACCCACGACCGACGGGGAAACACAGATACGCAGTATTTT
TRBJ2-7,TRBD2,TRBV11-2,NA,CASSFLGGSYEQYF,TGTGCCAGCAGCTTCCTCGGGGGGTCCTACGAGCAGTACTTC
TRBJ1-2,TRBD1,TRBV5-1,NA,CASSSSGTVNYGYTF,TGCGCCAGCAGCTCCTCCGGGACAGTTAACTATGGCTACACCTTC
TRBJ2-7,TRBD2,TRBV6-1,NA,CASSEVGGVGHEQYF,TGTGCCAGCAGTGAGGTCGGGGGGGTGGGCCACGAGCAGTACTTC
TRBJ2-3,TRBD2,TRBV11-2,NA,CASRMTSGVTDTQYF,TGTGCCAGCAGAATGACTAGCGGAGTCACAGATACGCAGTATTTT
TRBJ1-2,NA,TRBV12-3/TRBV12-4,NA,CASSLGAYGYTF,TGTGCCAGCAGTTTAGGGGCCTATGGCTACACCTTC
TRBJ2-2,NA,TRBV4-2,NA,CASSQVLTGELFF,TGTGCCAGCAGCCAAGTTCTCACCGGGGAGCTGTTTTTT
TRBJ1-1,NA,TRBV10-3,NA,CAISAGSEVNTEAFF,TGTGCCATCAGTGCAGGGTCCGAAGTGAACACTGAAGCTTTCTTT
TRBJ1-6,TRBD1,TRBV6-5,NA,CASVDRVRGNSPLHF,TGTGCCAGCGTGGACAGGGTGCGAGGTAATTCACCCCTCCACTTT
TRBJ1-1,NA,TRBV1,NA,CTSSQSRTGGPEAFF,TGCACCAGCAGCCAAAGCCGGACAGGGGGCCCTGAAGCTTTCTTT
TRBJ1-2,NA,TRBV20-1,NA,CSASLTVFTYGYTF,TGCAGTGCTAGTTTGACTGTTTTTACCTATGGCTACACCTTC
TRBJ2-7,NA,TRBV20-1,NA,CSASRSYEQYF,TGCAGTGCTAGTCGCTCCTACGAGCAGTACTTC
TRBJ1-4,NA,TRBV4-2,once,CASSQEGRGQREKLFF,TGTGCCAGCAGCCAAGAGGGGAGAGGCCAAAGAGAAAAACTGTTTTTT
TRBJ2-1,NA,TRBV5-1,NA,CASSLEFRGSYNEQFF,TGCGCCAGCAGCTTGGAATTCCGGGGGTCCTACAATGAGCAGTTCTTC
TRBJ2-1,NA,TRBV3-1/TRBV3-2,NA,CASSQDATTYNEQFF,TGTGCCAGCAGCCAAGATGCAACTACCTACAATGAGCAGTTCTTC
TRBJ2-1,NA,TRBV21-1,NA,CASSNPPLAGRNEQFF,TGTGCCAGCAGCAACCCCCCGCTAGCGGGGAGAAATGAGCAGTTCTTC
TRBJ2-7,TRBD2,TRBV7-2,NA,CASSLAGIGSSGGASYEQYF,TGTGCCAGCAGCTTAGCTGGTATTGGGAGTAGCGGGGGAGCAAGCTACGAGCAGTACTTC
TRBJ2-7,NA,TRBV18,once,CASSPPGSPYEQYF,TGTGCCAGCTCACCACCGGGTAGCCCCTACGAGCAGTACTTC
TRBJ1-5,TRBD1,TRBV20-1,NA,CSASPDTGGQHQPQHF,TGCAGTGCTAGTCCGGACACAGGGGGCCAACATCAGCCCCAGCATTTT